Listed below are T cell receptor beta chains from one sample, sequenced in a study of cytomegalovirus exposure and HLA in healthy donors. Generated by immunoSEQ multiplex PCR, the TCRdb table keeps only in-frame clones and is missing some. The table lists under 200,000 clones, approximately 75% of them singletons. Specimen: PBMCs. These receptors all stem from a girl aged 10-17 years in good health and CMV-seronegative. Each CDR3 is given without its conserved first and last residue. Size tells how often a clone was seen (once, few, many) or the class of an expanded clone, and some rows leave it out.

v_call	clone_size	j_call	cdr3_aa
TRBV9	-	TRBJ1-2	ASLGQGGYGYT
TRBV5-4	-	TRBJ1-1	ASSLGGRLEAF
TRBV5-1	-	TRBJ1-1	ASSVGTGERRSAEAF
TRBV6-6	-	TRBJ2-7	ASRPGGGYEQY
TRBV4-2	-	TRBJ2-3	ASSLLKLAGGSTDTQY
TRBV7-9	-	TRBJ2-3	ASSLGLSTDTQY
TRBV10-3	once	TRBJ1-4	AISEAGAGANEKLF
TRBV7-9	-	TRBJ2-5	ASSLAREGETQY
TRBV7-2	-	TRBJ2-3	ASSQSDRGGVAQY
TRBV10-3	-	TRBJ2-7	AISPGTSGLYEQY
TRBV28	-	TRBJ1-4	ASSLGGMGEKLF
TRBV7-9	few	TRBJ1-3	ASSLGVGHSGNTIY
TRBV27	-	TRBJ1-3	ASSPGVVGNTIY
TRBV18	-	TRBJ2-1	ASSLLRQGNEQF
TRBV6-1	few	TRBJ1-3	ASIEKSSGNTIY
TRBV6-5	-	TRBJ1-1	ASRPTGNTEAF
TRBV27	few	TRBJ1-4	ASRRLATNEKLF
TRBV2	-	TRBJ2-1	ASSEAGGRQF
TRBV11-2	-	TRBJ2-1	ASSLDWQMYNEQF
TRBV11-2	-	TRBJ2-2	ASSLDDGAPGELF
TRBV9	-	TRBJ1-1	ASSVGGIGTEAF
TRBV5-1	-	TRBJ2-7	ASSGDRDAYEQY
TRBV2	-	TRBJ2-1	ASKAPGQGNEQF
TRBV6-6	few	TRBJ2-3	ASSAKGDFTDTQY
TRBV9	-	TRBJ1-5	ASSAGQSQPQH
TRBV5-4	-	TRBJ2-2	ASSDTGAAAELF
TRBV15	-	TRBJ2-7	ATSRDLVGGNGEQY
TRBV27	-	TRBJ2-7	ASSLIGQGISAYEQY
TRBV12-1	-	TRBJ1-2	ASSYDRGYT
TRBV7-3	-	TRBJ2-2	ASSLAVHTGELF
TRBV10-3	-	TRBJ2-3	AILGAPGTDTQY
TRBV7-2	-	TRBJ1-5	ASRDRGSQPQH
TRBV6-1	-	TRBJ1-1	ASSTYEAF
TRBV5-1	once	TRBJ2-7	ASSTLAGEGYEQY
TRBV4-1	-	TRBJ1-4	ASSQDYREGEKLF
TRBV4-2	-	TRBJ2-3	ASSQRLAGTDTQY
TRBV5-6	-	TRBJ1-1	ASSLTGNTEAF
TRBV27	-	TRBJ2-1	ASGIQSSYNEQF
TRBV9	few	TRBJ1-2	ASSYPSGTGGRGYT
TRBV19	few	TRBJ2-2	ASRISAVAYTGELF
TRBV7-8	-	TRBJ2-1	ASRLERTGGYNEQF
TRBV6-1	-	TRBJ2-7	ASGIGRVYEQY
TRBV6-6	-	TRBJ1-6	ASTPGQGANSPLH
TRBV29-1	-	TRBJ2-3	SVGPRLSTDTQY
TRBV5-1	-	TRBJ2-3	ASSLEAGGTDTQY
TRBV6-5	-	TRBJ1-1	ASSYTYVFYPEAF
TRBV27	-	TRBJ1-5	ADTGTGGIQPQH
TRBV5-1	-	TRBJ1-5	ASSPGHNSNQPQH
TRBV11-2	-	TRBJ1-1	ASSFGGARNTEAF
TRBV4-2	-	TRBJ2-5	ASSPRDSGQETQY
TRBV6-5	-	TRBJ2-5	ASNYQETQY
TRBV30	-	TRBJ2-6	AWGQGASSGANVLT
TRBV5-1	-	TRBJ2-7	ASSSTSGAGEQY
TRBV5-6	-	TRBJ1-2	ASSRAVTDGYT